The entry below gives a single TCR beta chain sequence along with its context. V lost 3 bases and J lost 0, with 31 bases in between. Germline V gene lookup returns CDR1 SGHNT and CDR2 YYREEE (reference sequence). This CDR3 is 22 amino acids long. The data derive from a study of T-cell reconstitution after alpha-beta-depleted transplantation in children. The authors prepared the TCRbeta library with unique molecular identifiers. TCRdb redid the calling of the PCR reads with MiXCR, one entry per CDR3 protein. The sample lists 450,000 to 600,000 distinct CDR3 sequences; about 17% were seen once. The TCR sequence derives from a human donor who donated a stem cell graft to a child with acute lymphoblastic leukemia. The rearrangement joins TRBV5-4 to TRBJ1-3; D is unclear. This specimen consisted of PBMCs from the stem cell graft donor, obtained from the stem cell graft. The CDR3 protein is CASSWLQVYADIQVNSGNTIYF. CDR3 coding DNA: TGTGCCAGCAGCTGGCTCCAAGTCTACGCAGACATCCAAGTCAACTCTGGAAACACCATATATTTT.